This TCR beta chain was sequenced in a study of T-cell memory formation after mild COVID-19. The study, taken as a whole, reports: Memory from before infection featured some responding clones, which suggests cross-reactive memory joined. Among clones peaking at day 37 in the second wave, SARS-CoV-2 specificity remained unconfirmed. Clones that contracted from day 15 to 85 had balanced CD4/CD8; later expanders were CD4+ biased. Contracting clones localized mainly to CM and EM when CD4+ and mainly to EMRA when CD8+.

TCRdb ran MiXCR on the 5' RACE reads and lists one entry per CDR3 protein. This sample has around 390,000 distinct CDR3 sequences; 15% to 20% occur once, and the top ten carry 20% to 25%. As concerns this clonotype: No antigen is known for it.

The ends lost 6 bases at V and 3 bases at J; junction bases unmatched: 8. This CDR3 is 15 amino acids long. Per germline, CDR1 KGHSH and CDR2 LQKENI. V is TRBV18 and J is TRBJ1-2; 9 bases fit TRBD1. The clonotype comes from a young man who had mild COVID-19 (a few samples of this study predate the infection). Cell type and time point are not known. Sequenced material: PBMCs or a T cell subset sorted from them (not recorded which). CDR3 DNA sequence: TGTGCCAGCTCGAAACAGGGGGCAATAGACTATGGCTACACCTTC. Its translation is CASSKQGAIDYGYTF.